Listed below are T cell receptor beta chains from one sample, sequenced in a study of blood T cell repertoires in COVID-19. The data were produced by immunoSEQ multiplex PCR, yet TCRdb's version contains in-frame clones alone and is incomplete. This sample has 93,000 or so clones; around 89% occur once, and the top ten carry 3.5%. The source material was peripheral blood. These receptors came from a woman in her fifties or sixties with acute or convalescent COVID-19. Each CDR3 is given with its conserved first and last residue. A D gene is named only where the DNA matches it firmly. Expanded clones get a size class; other rows say once, few or many, or leave the size out.

j_call clone_size d_call v_call cdr3_aa
TRBJ1-5 . . TRBV19 CASSQAYSNQPQHF
TRBJ1-5 . . TRBV12-3/TRBV12-4 CASSFRLQPQHF
TRBJ2-2 few TRBD2 TRBV7-2 CASSSGLAGVLGELFF
TRBJ2-1 once TRBD2 TRBV15 CATSKELASGSIYNEQFF
TRBJ2-5 . . TRBV29-1 CSVEGVNREETQYF
TRBJ2-7 . . TRBV6-5 CASSYSGGLTPSEQYF
TRBJ2-2 few . TRBV7-6 CASSTLASNTGELFF
TRBJ1-5 . TRBD1 TRBV19 CASRRTGEGQPQHF
TRBJ1-2 once . TRBV7-8 CASSIQGLDGYTF
TRBJ1-4 . TRBD1 TRBV2 CASTRTGTGNEKLFF
TRBJ1-2 . TRBD1 TRBV2 CASNGRQGHYGYTF
TRBJ1-6 few . TRBV28 CASSLVGNSPLHF
TRBJ1-5 once . TRBV14 CASSQVGGQSNQPQHF
TRBJ2-7 . TRBD2 TRBV10-3 CAVGTGTSRPYEQYF
TRBJ2-2 . . TRBV28 CASGWEGELFF
TRBJ2-1 . TRBD2 TRBV5-4 CASTLAGEGEQFF
TRBJ1-5 . . TRBV19 CASRIQGSKQPQHF
TRBJ2-7 . . TRBV29-1 CSVGGSYEQYF
TRBJ1-5 . . TRBV19 CASSISLRVESLFF
TRBJ2-2 few TRBD1 TRBV7-3 CASSGTGSGGELFF
TRBJ2-4 . TRBD2 TRBV4-1 CASSLRPGGGAKNIQYF
TRBJ2-1 . TRBD1 TRBV5-1 CASSLLSTGGPPFF
TRBJ2-5 . . TRBV21-1 CASSKVGSGGRETQYF
TRBJ1-1 . . TRBV9 CASSASTGAGTEAFF
TRBJ1-2 . TRBD1 TRBV9 CASSDPGTVTGYTF
TRBJ2-1 . . TRBV7-3 CASSLQSSSYNEQFF
TRBJ1-2 . . TRBV6-5 CASSPSPTGVYGYTF
TRBJ1-2 . . TRBV5-4 CASSLSPSHYGYTF
TRBJ1-2 . TRBD1 TRBV5-1 CASSLPGQSYGYTF
TRBJ1-2 . . TRBV7-3 CASSLTSQSYGYTF
TRBJ2-1 few TRBD2 TRBV3-1/TRBV3-2 CASSRHSGATQEQFF
TRBJ2-3 . . TRBV5-4 CASSSVSAASTDTQYF
TRBJ2-1 once . TRBV21-1 CASSGTRYSNEQFF
TRBJ1-3 . . TRBV11-3 CASSFSGAGNTIYF
TRBJ1-2 . TRBD1 TRBV20-1 CSASGKGQTVYGYTF
TRBJ2-2 . . TRBV28 CASSEEVGELFF
TRBJ1-3 . . TRBV18 CASSPSQGSSGNTIYF
TRBJ2-1 once TRBD1 TRBV3-1/TRBV3-2 CASSDLWDRGGVYNEQFF
TRBJ2-7 . . TRBV20-1 CSASRGGEQYF
TRBJ1-5 . . TRBV10-3 CAISREGLGNQPQHF
TRBJ2-1 . TRBD2 TRBV14 CASSQVGGSSYNEQFF
TRBJ2-7 . TRBD2 TRBV7-2 CASSPQGTSGSSTSF
TRBJ2-1 . . TRBV19 CATSLAASSYNEQFF
TRBJ2-1 . . TRBV5-8 CASSLRYNEQFF
TRBJ1-5 . TRBD1 TRBV28 CASVRRDRGNQPQHF
TRBJ1-1 . TRBD1 TRBV2 CASSQGGTAVEAFF
TRBJ2-7 . TRBD2 TRBV28 CASRSPGLAHHEQYF
TRBJ2-1 . . TRBV10-2 CASRGLISYNEQFF
TRBJ1-3 . . TRBV5-1 CASSYEASGNTIYF
TRBJ1-2 . TRBD1 TRBV2 CASSESTGTYGYTF
TRBJ1-2 . TRBD1 TRBV6-1 CASSEGTGVAYGYTF
TRBJ2-6 . . TRBV5-4 CASSLGRGSGANVLTF